Listed here are 19 T cell receptor beta chains from one sample, sequenced in a study of blood T cell repertoires in COVID-19. The table came from immunoSEQ multiplex PCR; TCRdb's copy has only in-frame clones and leaves some out. The sample consists of 50,000 to 65,000 clones, 70% to 90% of them appearing once. Sequencing input: peripheral blood. The source of these receptors is a man in his 60s with acute or convalescent COVID-19.

The chain links TRBV9 to TRBJ2-7; the D is unclear. CDR1 is SGDLS and CDR2 is YYNGEE in the germline V gene. The ends were cut back, 0 bases at V and 2 bases at J, with 3 bases in the middle. The CDR3 is made up of 12 amino acids. The CDR3 is CASSVVAYEQYF. CDR3 coding DNA: TGTGCCAGCAGCGTAGTCGCCTACGAGCAGTACTTC.

V and J are TRBV5-4 and TRBJ1-2; tentative D call: TRBD1 (5 bases). CDR3 size: 14 residues. V was trimmed by 1 base and J by 2 bases, leaving 9 bases between them. CDR1 is SGHNT and CDR2 is YYREEE in the germline V gene (reference sequence). CDR3 nucleotides: TGTGCCAGCAGCTTGAGCGGGGGAAACTATGGCTACACCTTC. It codes for CASSLSGGNYGYTF.

The chain carries TRBV2 and TRBJ2-3; 7 nucleotides align to TRBD2. The ends lost 4 bases at V and 2 bases at J; junction bases unmatched: 3. Germline assignment: CDR1 SNHLY and CDR2 FYNNEI. This CDR3 region has 14 residues. CDR3 nucleotides: TGTGCCAGCAGTGGGGGAGGGGCCACAGATACGCAGTATTTT. Amino acids: CASSGGGATDTQYF.

V gene TRBV7-6 combines with J gene TRBJ2-7; no definite D call. The CDR3 loop spans 14 amino acids. The germline CDR1 and CDR2 sequences are SGHVS and FNYEAQ. Trimming shortened V by 5 bases and J by 3 bases, and 14 bases separated the two germline ends. The CDR3 here is CASSQPGPIYEQYF. In DNA form, the CDR3 reads TGTGCCAGCAGCCAACCGGGTCCTATCTACGAGCAGTACTTC.

The chain recombines TRBV5-1 with TRBJ2-7; D may be TRBD2 (5 bases). This CDR3 is 14 amino acids long. V lost 4 bases, J lost 3 bases, and 14 bases lay in between. The germline gives CDR1 SGHRS, CDR2 YFSETQ. The CDR3 bases are TGCGCCAGCAGCCGTGGGAGAGAGCTCTACGAGCAGTACTTC. The encoded protein is CASSRGRELYEQYF.

A few counts support this clone. This sequence joins TRBV29-1 and TRBJ1-3; D is unresolved. Germline V gene lookup returns CDR1 SQVTM and CDR2 ANQGSEA. Trimming removed 4 bases from V and 4 bases from J, with 11 bases in between. The CDR3 loop spans 13 amino acids. This CDR3 reads CSVGMMGGNTIYF. CDR3 nucleotide sequence: TGCAGCGTTGGGATGATGGGCGGAAACACCATATATTTT.

The chain joins TRBV14 to TRBJ1-6, with D tentatively TRBD1 (6 bases). V gave up 7 bases and J gave up 8 bases, with 18 bases separating them. The CDR3 runs 15 residues. Germline V gene data show CDR1 as SGHDN and CDR2 as FVKESK. The CDR3 region is CASTVGGDLDSPLHF. The CDR3 DNA reads as TGTGCCAGCACCGTAGGGGGAGACTTGGATTCACCCCTCCACTTT.

The chain joins TRBV19 to TRBJ1-1; 8 bases line up with TRBD1. CDR1 LNHDA and CDR2 SQIVND come from the germline V gene (reference sequence). J lost 4 bases, V lost 6 bases, and 13 bases had no gene match. The CDR3 covers 16 residues. The CDR3 region has the DNA TGTGCCAGTAGCCGACTAACCCGGACAGGGATCACTGAAGCTTTCTTT. Protein: CASSRLTRTGITEAFF.

This clone was recorded once. This sequence joins TRBV3-1 (or the pseudogene TRBV3-2) and TRBJ2-7; maybe TRBD2 (6 bases). CDR1 LGHDT and CDR2 YNNKEL come from the germline V gene (reference sequence). The CDR3 sequence is 16 residues long. V was cut by 3 bases and J by 0 bases, with 15 bases left in between. In nucleotides, the CDR3 is TGTGCCAGCAGCCACTACGGGGGTCGAAGCTCCTACGAGCAGTACTTC. The encoded protein is CASSHYGGRSSYEQYF.

This rearrangement joins TRBV6-1 to TRBJ2-2; TRBD1 matches 7 bases. From germline, CDR1 is MNHNS and CDR2 SASEGT. V trimming: 2 bases; J trimming: 4 bases; junction bases outside the gene matches: 4. This CDR3 spans 15 amino acids. The CDR3: CASSENRGFTGELFF. The CDR3 region has the DNA TGTGCCAGCAGTGAAAACAGGGGTTTCACCGGGGAGCTGTTTTTT.

The chain recombines TRBV7-9 with TRBJ2-7; 9 bases are a match to TRBD1. The junction had 5 bases not matched to a gene; V was cut back by 3 bases and J by 5 bases. The V gene's germline CDR1 is SEHNR and CDR2 FQNEAQ (reference sequence). This CDR3 has 14 amino acids. CDR3 coding DNA: TGTGCCAGCAGCTTCGACTGGACAGGGGACGAGCAGTACTTC. It yields the protein CASSFDWTGDEQYF. The variable domain in full, with the rest retrieved from reference TRBV7-9 and TRBJ2-7, is DTGVSQNPRHKITKRGQNVTFRCDPISEHNRLYWYRQTLGQGPEFLTYFQNEAQLEKSRLLSDRFSAERPKGSFSTLEIQRTEQGDSAMYLCASSFDWTGDEQYFGPGTRLTVT.

The rearrangement links TRBV7-9 to TRBJ1-5; D might be TRBD1 (6 bases). The CDR3 totals 13 residues. CDR1 is SEHNR and CDR2 is FQNEAQ in the germline V gene (reference sequence). Trimming stripped 5 bases from V and 5 bases from J, with 10 bases between. The CDR3 protein is CASSMDSYQPQHF. The CDR3 DNA reads TGTGCCAGCAGCATGGACAGTTATCAGCCCCAGCATTTT.

This clone was counted once. The rearrangement uses TRBV6-5 and TRBJ1-2, with a weak D call TRBD1 (5 bases). Trimming stripped 3 bases from V and 2 bases from J, with 13 bases between. Germline V gene data show CDR1 as MNHEY and CDR2 as SVGAGI. CDR3 length: 15 residues. The CDR3 sequence is CASSYGQGPNYGYTF. CDR3 DNA: TGTGCCAGCAGTTATGGGCAGGGCCCCAACTATGGCTACACCTTC.

J is TRBJ2-2 and V is TRBV29-1, with D possibly being TRBD1 (5 bases). This CDR3 is 12 amino acids long. In germline, CDR1 is SQVTM, CDR2 ANQGSEA. V lost 6 bases to trimming and J lost 2 bases, with 7 bases between them. CDR3 sequence (DNA): TGCAGCGTAGGACACAACACCGGGGAGCTGTTTTTT. Translating gives CSVGHNTGELFF.

The CDR3 sequence is CASSQSAGISGNTIYF. The CDR3 DNA reads as TGTGCCAGCAGCCAATCTGCGGGAATTTCTGGAAACACCATATATTTT. This rearrangement joins TRBV16 to TRBJ1-3; no clear D. Trimming removed 0 bases from V and 1 base from J, with 10 bases in between. The CDR3 is made up of 16 amino acids. The germline gives CDR1 KGHSY, CDR2 FQNENV.

This sequence joins TRBV28 and TRBJ1-6; 7 positions match TRBD1. V lost 4 bases and J lost 8; bases outside the gene matches: 5. CDR1 and CDR2 from the germline V gene are MDHEN and SYDVKM. This CDR3 comprises 14 residues. CDR3 in DNA: TGTGCCAGCAGTTCCGAGGGGGCGTATTCACCCCTCCACTTT. It translates to CASSSEGAYSPLHF.

The chain joins TRBV7-9 to TRBJ2-1; TRBD1 is a possible D gene (6 bases). This CDR3 is 15 amino acids long. Trimming cost V 4 bases and J 4 bases, with 14 bases left between them. Germline-derived CDR1 and CDR2 are SEHNR and FQNEAQ (reference sequence). The CDR3 DNA follows: TGTGCCAGCAGCTCAACCGGGACACCATACAATGAGCAGTTCTTC. As protein: CASSSTGTPYNEQFF. The complete variable domain, with remaining parts taken from reference TRBV7-9 and TRBJ2-1, reads DTGVSQNPRHKITKRGQNVTFRCDPISEHNRLYWYRQTLGQGPEFLTYFQNEAQLEKSRLLSDRFSAERPKGSFSTLEIQRTEQGDSAMYLCASSSTGTPYNEQFFGPGTRLTVL.

This clone appeared once. V gene TRBV7-2 combines with J gene TRBJ2-4, with 8 bases that match TRBD2. The CDR3 sequence is 16 residues long. J lost 6 bases, V lost 3 bases, and 10 bases had no gene match. Germline V CDR1 and CDR2: SGHTA, FQGNSA. CDR3 in DNA: TGTGCCAGCAGCTTGGACTTTAGCGGGGCCGGAAACATTCAGTACTTC. The encoded protein is CASSLDFSGAGNIQYF.

The chain couples TRBV5-1 to TRBJ2-7, with D perhaps matching TRBD2 (6 bases). This CDR3 spans 14 amino acids. Trimming removed 2 bases at V and 1 base at J, with 10 bases between. Per germline, CDR1 SGHRS and CDR2 YFSETQ. DNA for the CDR3: TGCGCCAGCAGCTTTAGCGGAAGTTCCTACGAGCAGTACTTC. It yields the protein CASSFSGSSYEQYF.